A single T cell receptor (beta chain) is shown here with its context. This record belongs to a study of blood T cell repertoires in COVID-19. About the research overall: Samples of COVID-19 (acute and convalescent) were obtained from the United States, Italy and Spain.

V was clipped by 5 bases and J by 2 bases; unmatched bases: 2. The CDR3 consists of 16 residues. Per germline, CDR1 SEHNR and CDR2 FQNEAQ (reference sequence). Per the original methods: It was from reference gene primer amplification that nucleated cell counts were estimated. Some clones are missing from TCRdb's copy, which holds only in-frame ones; the method was immunoSEQ multiplex PCR. The DNA gave D and trimming, while V, J and clone size come from that table. The sample lists about 81,000 clones; roughly 89% were seen once. Sequenced: peripheral blood. The gene calls are TRBV7-9 and TRBJ2-1; 14 nucleotides line up with TRBD2. This clonotype was sampled from a woman of 80 years or more with active COVID-19. CDR3 in DNA: TGTGCCAGCAGCCTGGGACTAGCGGGAGCCTACAATGAGCAGTTCTTC. Its translation: CASSLGLAGAYNEQFF.